This TCR beta chain was observed in a study of cytomegalovirus exposure and HLA in healthy donors. Study conclusions and caveats: Previous analysis showed most TCR beta V segments were productive about 90% or about 30% of the time. For TCR beta chains, V- and J-gene trimming was later linked to a missense DCLRE1C variant. At a 0.05 false discovery rate, a later analysis found 16,951 TCR beta sequences to be associated with HLA alleles.

Germline CDR1 and CDR2: LGHNA and YNFKEQ. This CDR3 has 13 amino acids. The V segment lost 4 bases and the J segment 3 bases; nucleotides outside the gene matches: 0. About this clone: The target antigen is unknown.

The PCR used 60 Vbeta and 13 Jbeta primers. Clones were sequenced by immunoSEQ multiplex PCR, and TCRdb holds only the in-frame ones, with some missing. The sample has around 150,000 clones, roughly 80% seen once. Material for sequencing was PBMCs. The V gene is TRBV4-2, the J gene TRBJ2-5; 9 positions match TRBD2. This TCR came from a male donor in good health and CMV-seronegative. This CDR3 reads CASSPSGEETQYF. The CDR3, as DNA: TGTGCCAGCAGCCCTAGCGGGGAAGAGACCCAGTACTTC.